This is a list of T cell receptor beta chains from one sample in a study of blood T cell repertoires in COVID-19. TCRdb keeps only in-frame clones here, not all; method: immunoSEQ multiplex PCR. The sample has approximately 200,000 clones; 70% to 90% are singletons. Material: peripheral blood. The receptors originated from a man between 60 and 70 years old with acute or convalescent COVID-19. CDR3s include the opening cysteine and the closing phenylalanine or tryptophan. The D gene is left open where the match is weak. A clone size is listed for some rows: how often the clone was seen (once, few, many), or a class if it is expanded.

CASSEQGGDTQYF	TGTGCCAGCAGTGAACAGGGAGGGGATACGCAGTATTTT	NA	TRBV6-4	TRBJ2-3	NA
CASRQGGSYNEQFF	TGTGCCAGCAGACAGGGAGGCTCCTACAATGAGCAGTTCTTC	NA	TRBV19	TRBJ2-1	NA
CASSSTGTSGNTQYF	TGTGCCAGCAGCTCAACCGGGACTAGCGGGAATACGCAGTATTTT	TRBD2	TRBV7-2	TRBJ2-3	once
CSANRANTGELFF	TGCAGCGCCAACAGGGCGAACACCGGGGAGCTGTTTTTT	NA	TRBV29-1	TRBJ2-2	once
CASSHYNSPLHF	TGTGCCAGCAGTCATTATAATTCACCCCTCCACTTT	NA	TRBV27	TRBJ1-6	NA
CASSQWSVGSEKLFF	TGTGCCAGCAGCCAATGGAGCGTCGGGAGTGAAAAACTGTTTTTT	NA	TRBV3-1/TRBV3-2	TRBJ1-4	NA
CASSQLAGGPDEQFF	TGCGCCAGCAGCCAACTAGCGGGAGGGCCGGATGAGCAGTTCTTC	TRBD2	TRBV5-1	TRBJ2-1	NA
CASSLVGHSNGYTF	TGTGCCAGCAGCTTAGTAGGACACTCGAATGGCTACACCTTC	NA	TRBV7-9	TRBJ1-2	NA
CASRASRGPTYEQYF	TGTGCCAGCAGGGCTAGTCGAGGCCCTACCTACGAGCAGTACTTC	NA	TRBV6-8	TRBJ2-7	NA
CASTPGQPRGTIYF	TGTGCCAGCACCCCGGGACAGCCAAGGGGCACCATATATTTT	TRBD1	TRBV28	TRBJ1-3	NA
CASSSSGTSGTDTQYF	TGTGCCAGCAGCTCCTCGGGGACTAGCGGCACAGATACGCAGTATTTT	TRBD2	TRBV7-8	TRBJ2-3	NA
CASSLGTSHYEQYF	TGCGCCAGCAGCTTGGGGACTAGCCACTACGAGCAGTACTTC	TRBD2	TRBV5-1	TRBJ2-7	NA
CASSSRDTLSWEQYF	TGTGCCAGCAGTTCCCGGGATACGCTATCGTGGGAGCAGTACTTC	NA	TRBV6-5	TRBJ2-7	NA
CASSALGRAENIQYF	TGTGCCAGCAGCGCTTTGGGGAGGGCCGAAAACATTCAGTACTTC	TRBD2	TRBV7-3	TRBJ2-4	NA
CASSPSTTSGGYNEQFF	TGTGCCAGCAGCCCCTCAACGACCAGCGGGGGATACAATGAGCAGTTCTTC	TRBD2	TRBV11-3	TRBJ2-1	NA
CASSQEPIAVTDTQYF	TGTGCCAGCAGCCAAGAGCCGATAGCGGTAACAGATACGCAGTATTTT	NA	TRBV4-2	TRBJ2-3	NA
CASSPPFLDEQFF	TGTGCCAGCTCACCACCTTTTCTAGATGAGCAGTTCTTC	NA	TRBV18	TRBJ2-1	once
CASSPVAADSSYEQYF	TGTGCCAGCTCACCAGTCGCGGCGGACAGCTCCTACGAGCAGTACTTC	NA	TRBV18	TRBJ2-7	NA
CASSLVGRNTGELFF	TGTGCCAGCAGCTTAGTCGGGAGGAACACCGGGGAGCTGTTTTTT	NA	TRBV7-3	TRBJ2-2	NA
CASSFGWQLVMSGELFF	TGTGCCAGCAGTTTCGGGTGGCAGTTGGTAATGAGCGGGGAGCTGTTTTTT	NA	TRBV3-1/TRBV3-2	TRBJ2-2	NA